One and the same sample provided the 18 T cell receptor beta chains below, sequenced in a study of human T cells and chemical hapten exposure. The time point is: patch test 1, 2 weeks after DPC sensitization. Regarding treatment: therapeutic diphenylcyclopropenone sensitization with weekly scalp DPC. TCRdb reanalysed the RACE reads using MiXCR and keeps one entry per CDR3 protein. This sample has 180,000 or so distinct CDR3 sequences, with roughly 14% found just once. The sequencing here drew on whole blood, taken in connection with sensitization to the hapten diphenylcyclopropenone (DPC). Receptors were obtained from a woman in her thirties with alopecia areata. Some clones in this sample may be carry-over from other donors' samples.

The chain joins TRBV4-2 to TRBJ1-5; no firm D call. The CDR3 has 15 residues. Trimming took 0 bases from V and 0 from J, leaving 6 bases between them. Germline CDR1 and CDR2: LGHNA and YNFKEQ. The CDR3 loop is CASSQEQLSNQPQHF. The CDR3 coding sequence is TGTGCCAGCAGCCAAGAGCAGCTTAGCAATCAGCCCCAGCATTTT.

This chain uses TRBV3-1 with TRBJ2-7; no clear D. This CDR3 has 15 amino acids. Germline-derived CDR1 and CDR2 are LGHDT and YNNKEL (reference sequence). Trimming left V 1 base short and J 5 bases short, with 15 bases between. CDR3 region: CASSQAPPSVHEQYF. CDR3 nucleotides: TGTGCCAGCAGCCAAGCTCCACCGTCGGTACACGAGCAGTACTTC.

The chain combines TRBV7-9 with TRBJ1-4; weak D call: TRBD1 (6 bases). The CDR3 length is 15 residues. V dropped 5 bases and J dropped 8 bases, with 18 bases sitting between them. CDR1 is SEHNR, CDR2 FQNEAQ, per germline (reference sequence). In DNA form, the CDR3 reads TGTGCCAGCAGCAGCTCCGGGGGCGCGAGGGAAAAACTGTTTTTT. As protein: CASSSSGGAREKLFF.

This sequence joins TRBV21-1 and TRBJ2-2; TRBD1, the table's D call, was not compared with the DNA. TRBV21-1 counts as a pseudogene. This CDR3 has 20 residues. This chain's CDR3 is CASSNPDCFVRDRGPGELFF. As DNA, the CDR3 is TGTGCCAGCAGCAATCCGGACTGCTTCGTCCGGGACAGGGGGCCCGGGGAGCTGTTTTTT.

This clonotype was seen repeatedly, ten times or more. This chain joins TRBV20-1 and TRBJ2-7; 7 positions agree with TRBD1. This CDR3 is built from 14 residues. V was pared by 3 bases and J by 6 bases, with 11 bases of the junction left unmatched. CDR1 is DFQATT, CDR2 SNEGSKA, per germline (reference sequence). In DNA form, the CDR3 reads TGCAGTGCTAGGAAGGGGGCCCTTCCCGGCGAGCAGTACTTC. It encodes CSARKGALPGEQYF.

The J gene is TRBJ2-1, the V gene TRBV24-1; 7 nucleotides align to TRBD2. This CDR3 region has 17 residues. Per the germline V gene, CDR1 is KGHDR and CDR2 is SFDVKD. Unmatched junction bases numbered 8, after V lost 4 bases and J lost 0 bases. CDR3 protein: CATSDRRGGVSYNEQFF. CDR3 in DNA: TGTGCCACCAGTGACCGACGCGGGGGAGTCTCCTACAATGAGCAGTTCTTC.

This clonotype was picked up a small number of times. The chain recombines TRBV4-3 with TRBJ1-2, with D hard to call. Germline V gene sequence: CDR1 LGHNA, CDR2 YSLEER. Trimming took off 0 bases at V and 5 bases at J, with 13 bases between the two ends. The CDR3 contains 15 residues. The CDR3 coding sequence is TGCGCCAGCAGCCAAGATAATGGGCAGGTTTATGGCTACACCTTC. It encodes CASSQDNGQVYGYTF.

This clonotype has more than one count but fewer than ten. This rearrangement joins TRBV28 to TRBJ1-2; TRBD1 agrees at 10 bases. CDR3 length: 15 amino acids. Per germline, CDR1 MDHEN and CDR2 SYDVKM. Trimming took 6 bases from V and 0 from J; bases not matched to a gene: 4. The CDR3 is CASREGTGANYGYTF. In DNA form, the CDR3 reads TGTGCCAGCAGGGAGGGGACAGGGGCTAACTATGGCTACACCTTC.

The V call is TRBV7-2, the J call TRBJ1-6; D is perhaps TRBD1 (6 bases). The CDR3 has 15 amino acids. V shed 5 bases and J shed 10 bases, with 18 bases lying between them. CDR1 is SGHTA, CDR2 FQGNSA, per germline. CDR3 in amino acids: CASSLRAGTRSPLHF. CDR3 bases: TGTGCCAGCAGCCTCCGGGCAGGGACAAGGTCACCCCTCCACTTT.

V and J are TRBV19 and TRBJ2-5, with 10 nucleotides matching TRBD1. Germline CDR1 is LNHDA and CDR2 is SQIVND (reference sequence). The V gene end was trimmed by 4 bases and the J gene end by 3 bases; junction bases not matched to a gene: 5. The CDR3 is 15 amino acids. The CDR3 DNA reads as TGTGCCAGTAGTACCCCGGGACAGGGGAAAGAGACCCAGTACTTC. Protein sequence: CASSTPGQGKETQYF.

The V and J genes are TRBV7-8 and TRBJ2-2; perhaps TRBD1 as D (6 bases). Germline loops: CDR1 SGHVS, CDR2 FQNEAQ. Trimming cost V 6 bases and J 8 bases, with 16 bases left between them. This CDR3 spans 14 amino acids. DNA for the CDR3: TGTGCCAGCAGGTTTCGGCGAGACAGGGGGGAGCTGTTTTTT. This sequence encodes CASRFRRDRGELFF.

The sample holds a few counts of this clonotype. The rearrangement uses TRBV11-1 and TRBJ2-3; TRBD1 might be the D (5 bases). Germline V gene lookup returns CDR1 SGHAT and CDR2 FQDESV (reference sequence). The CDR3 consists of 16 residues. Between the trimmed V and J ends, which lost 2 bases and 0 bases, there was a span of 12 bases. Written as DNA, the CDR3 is TGTGCCAGCAGCTTATGGGGCGGAGCTAGCACAGATACGCAGTATTTT. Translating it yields CASSLWGGASTDTQYF.

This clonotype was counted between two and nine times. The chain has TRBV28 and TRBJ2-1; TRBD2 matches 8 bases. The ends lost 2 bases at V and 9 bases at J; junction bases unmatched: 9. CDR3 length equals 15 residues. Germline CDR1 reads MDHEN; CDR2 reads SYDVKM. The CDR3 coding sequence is TGTGCCAGCAGTTTACGGACGGGAGGGCGTGTTGAGCAGTTCTTC. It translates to CASSLRTGGRVEQFF.

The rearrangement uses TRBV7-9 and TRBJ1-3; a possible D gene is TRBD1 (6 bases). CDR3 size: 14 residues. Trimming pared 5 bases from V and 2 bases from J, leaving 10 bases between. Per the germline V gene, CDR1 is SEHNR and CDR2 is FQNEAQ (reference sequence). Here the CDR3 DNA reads TGTGCCAGCAGCGTTAAGGGGGCTGGAAACACCATATATTTT. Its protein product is CASSVKGAGNTIYF.

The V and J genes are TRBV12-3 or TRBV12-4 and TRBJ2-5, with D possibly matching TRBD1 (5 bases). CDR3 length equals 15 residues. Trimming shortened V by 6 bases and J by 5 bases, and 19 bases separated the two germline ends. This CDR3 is CASSQGRARLETQYF. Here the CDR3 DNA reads TGTGCCAGCAGCCAGGGCAGGGCCAGGTTGGAGACCCAGTACTTC.

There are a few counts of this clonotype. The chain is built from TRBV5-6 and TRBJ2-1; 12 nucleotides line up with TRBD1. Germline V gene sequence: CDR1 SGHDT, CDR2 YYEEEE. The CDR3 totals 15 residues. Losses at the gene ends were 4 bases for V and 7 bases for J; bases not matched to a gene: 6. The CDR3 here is CASSLGQGAGNEQFF. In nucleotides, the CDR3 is TGTGCCAGCAGCCTGGGACAGGGGGCGGGAAATGAGCAGTTCTTC.

The CDR3, as DNA: TGTGCCAGCAGCGCCTCCCCTATAGGAAATCAGCCCCAGCATTTT. As protein: CASSASPIGNQPQHF. The genes are TRBV11-2 and TRBJ1-5; the D is unclear. The V and J ends lost 5 bases and 4 bases respectively, with 15 bases between them. The CDR3 has 15 residues. The germline V gene has CDR1 SGHAT and CDR2 FQNNGV.

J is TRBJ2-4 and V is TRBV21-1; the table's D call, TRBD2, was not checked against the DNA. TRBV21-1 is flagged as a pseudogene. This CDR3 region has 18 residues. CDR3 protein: CASSKGTSGRTAKNIQYF. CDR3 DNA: TGTGCCAGCAGCAAAGGGACTAGCGGGAGGACTGCCAAAAACATTCAGTACTTC.